These 15 T cell receptor beta chains originate from one sample sequenced in a study of cytotoxic CD8 clonotypes in ibrutinib-treated CLL. Libraries were prepared by immunoSEQ multiplex PCR; TCRdb keeps only in-frame clonotypes and omits some of them. The sample holds approximately 200,000 clones; over 60% are singletons and the top ten take over 10%. The sample consisted of PBMCs, taken after 24 months of ibrutinib treatment. The receptors come from a human donor with chronic lymphocytic leukemia.

The rearrangement uses TRBV11-2 and TRBJ2-1; 7 bases line up with TRBD2. J was trimmed by 9 bases and V by 5 bases; bases with no gene match: 4. Germline V gives CDR1 SGHAT, CDR2 FQNNGV. The CDR3 totals 12 residues. The CDR3 reads CASSHAGVEQFF. The CDR3 bases are TGTGCCAGCAGCCACGCGGGAGTTGAGCAGTTCTTC.

The chain combines TRBV4-3 with TRBJ1-4; D is perhaps TRBD1 (6 bases). The ends were cut back, 2 bases at V and 6 bases at J, with 13 bases in the middle. The length of the CDR3 is 15 residues. The germline V gene has CDR1 LGHNA and CDR2 YSLEER. The CDR3 region is CASSQRGGVDEKLFF. The CDR3 DNA reads TGCGCCAGCAGCCAAAGGGGGGGTGTCGATGAAAAACTGTTTTTT.

The genes are TRBV10-3 and TRBJ2-5; D might be TRBD2 (5 bases). The length of the CDR3 is 14 residues. V was pared by 2 bases and J by 4 bases, with 11 bases between. Germline V gene lookup returns CDR1 ENHRY and CDR2 SYGVKD. In DNA, the CDR3 is TGTGCCATCAGTGAGACTAGTTCTCCAGAGACCCAGTACTTC. Protein product: CAISETSSPETQYF.

This clone was observed a few times. The V gene is TRBV6-1, the J gene TRBJ2-7; D gene unclear. V lost 6 bases and J lost 4, with 10 bases in between. CDR3 size: 12 residues. Germline V lookup: CDR1 MNHNS, CDR2 SASEGT. In nucleotides, the CDR3 is TGTGCCAGCAGACAAGACCAGTACGAGCAGTACTTC. Residues: CASRQDQYEQYF.

The chain employs TRBV23-1 and TRBJ1-3, with D possibly TRBD1 on 6 matching bases. TRBV23-1 is sorted into the ORF group, with uncertain function. CDR3 length: 14 amino acids. The V end was cut by 7 bases, the J end by 2 bases, with 12 bases between. DNA for the CDR3: TGCGCCAGCACTCAGGGGCGTACTGGAAACACCATATATTTT. It encodes CASTQGRTGNTIYF.

CDR3 sequence reads: CASSHLRLADSYEQYF. As DNA, the CDR3 is TGTGCCAGCAGCCACCTCAGACTAGCGGATTCCTACGAGCAGTACTTC. V usage is TRBV4-2 and J usage is TRBJ2-7; 9 bases are a match to TRBD2. Losses at the gene ends were 3 bases for V and 1 base for J; bases not matched to a gene: 7. This CDR3 has 16 amino acids. Germline V gene lookup returns CDR1 LGHNA and CDR2 YNFKEQ.

V usage is TRBV15 and J usage is TRBJ2-7; TRBD1 agrees at 7 bases. The trim removed 1 base at V and 4 bases at J, leaving 7 bases unmatched. Germline CDR1 and CDR2: LNHNV and YYDKDF (reference sequence). The CDR3 has 15 residues. The DNA for the CDR3 is TGTGCCACCAGCAGAGGTTATGAACAGGGGTACGAGCAGTACTTC. This gives the protein CATSRGYEQGYEQYF.

This clone showed up just once. The rearrangement joins TRBV15 to TRBJ2-3; 10 bases line up with TRBD2. V shed 0 bases and J 3 bases; nucleotides not matched to a gene: 9. Looked up from germline, CDR1 is LNHNV and CDR2 is YYDKDF (reference sequence). The CDR3 is 18 amino acids. The CDR3 is CATSRDLPSGSGTDTQYF. The CDR3 DNA reads as TGTGCCACCAGCAGAGATCTCCCTAGCGGGAGTGGGACAGATACGCAGTATTTT. The full variable domain, with the rest looked up from reference TRBV15 and TRBJ2-3, is DAMVIQNPRYQVTQFGKPVTLSCSQTLNHNVMYWYQQKSSQAPKLLFHYYDKDFNNEADTPDNFQSRRPNTSFCFLDIRSPGLGDTAMYLCATSRDLPSGSGTDTQYFGPGTRLTVL.

This clone has just a few counts. This chain joins TRBV7-2 and TRBJ2-5; no firm D call. The CDR3 has 14 amino acids. Germline V gene lookup returns CDR1 SGHTA and CDR2 FQGNSA. Trimming removed 1 base at V and 1 base at J, with 7 bases between. CDR3 sequence (DNA): TGTGCCAGCAGCTTAGAGGGCAGCCAAGAGACCCAGTACTTC. Its translation: CASSLEGSQETQYF.

The V gene is TRBV19, the J gene TRBJ2-2; D remains ambiguous. Looked up from germline, CDR1 is LNHDA and CDR2 is SQIVND (reference sequence). V lost 6 bases and J 4 bases, leaving 9 bases between the germline ends. CDR3 size: 13 residues. CDR3 amino acids: CASSRTITGELFF. The CDR3, as DNA: TGTGCCAGTAGCCGGACGATCACCGGGGAGCTGTTTTTT.

The chain employs TRBV29-1 and TRBJ2-3, with D possibly TRBD2 on 6 matching bases. The CDR3 consists of 14 residues. Deletions cut 2 bases from V and 9 bases from J, with 18 bases between. Germline V gene lookup returns CDR1 SQVTM and CDR2 ANQGSEA. CDR3 sequence reads: CSVERLVRDPTQYF. The CDR3 DNA follows: TGCAGCGTTGAACGACTAGTTAGGGACCCGACGCAGTATTTT.

The chain combines TRBV27 with TRBJ2-6; 8 bases agree with TRBD1. Germline assignment: CDR1 MNHEY and CDR2 SMNVEV (reference sequence). The trim removed 2 bases at V and 4 bases at J, leaving 4 bases unmatched. The CDR3 length is 16 residues. The CDR3 bases are TGTGCCAGCAGTTTACAGGGGGCTAGGGGGGCCAACGTCCTGACTTTC. Amino acids: CASSLQGARGANVLTF.

This clone was seen a few times. The chain employs TRBV4-3 and TRBJ1-5; TRBD1 might be the D (5 bases). The CDR3 consists of 15 residues. Germline V gene data show CDR1 as LGHNA and CDR2 as YSLEER. Trimming took 4 bases from V and 4 from J, leaving 14 bases between them. The CDR3 region has the DNA TGCGCCAGCAGCCCATCAGGGTTGTGGAATCAGCCCCAGCATTTT. Its translation is CASSPSGLWNQPQHF.

This clone appeared a few times. The genes are TRBV18 and TRBJ2-7; D remains ambiguous. With 1 base removed from V and 0 bases from J, the gap between germline ends came to 16 bases. The length of the CDR3 is 17 residues. Germline CDR1 reads KGHSH; CDR2 reads LQKENI. The CDR3 sequence is CASSPQGAAELSYEQYF. The DNA for the CDR3 is TGTGCCAGCTCACCACAGGGCGCAGCAGAGCTCTCCTACGAGCAGTACTTC.

This clone turned up a few times. The J gene is TRBJ2-1, the V gene TRBV5-1; D uncertain. Per the germline V gene, CDR1 is SGHRS and CDR2 is YFSETQ. Trimming took off 0 bases at V and 9 bases at J, with 7 bases between the two ends. This CDR3 contains 12 residues. The chain's CDR3 is CASSLVRAEQFF. Here the CDR3 DNA reads TGCGCCAGCAGCTTGGTAAGGGCTGAGCAGTTCTTC. Variable domain in full (rest from reference TRBV5-1 and TRBJ2-1): KAGVTQTPRYLIKTRGQQVTLSCSPISGHRSVSWYQQTPGQGLQFLFEYFSETQRNKGNFPGRFSGRQFSNSRSEMNVSTLELGDSALYLCASSLVRAEQFFGPGTRLTVL.